Included here is one T cell receptor beta chain sequence, with context. The antigen is unknown. Germline lookup yields CDR1 SNHLY and CDR2 FYNNEI. The CDR3 is 16 amino acids. J gave up 5 bases and V 1 base, and 9 bases lay outside the gene matches. The sample is drawn from a study of cytomegalovirus exposure and HLA in healthy donors. Study-level findings and limits: A few CMV-associated chains proved CMV antigen-specific in vitro.

The PCR was carried out with 60 Vbeta primers and 13 Jbeta primers. Data came from immunoSEQ multiplex PCR; TCRdb stores just in-frame clones and leaves some out. Seen here are about 82,000 clones, about 71% observed once, and the top ten hold 8.2%. At sampling all donors were nominally healthy, likely with unrecorded immune exposures. This receptor was identified in a man aged 60 to 75 in good health and CMV-seronegative. The chain carries TRBV2 and TRBJ2-5; 8 bases map to TRBD1. Sequenced input: PBMCs. In DNA, the CDR3 is TGTGCCAGCAGTGAAGGTTTTCAGGGGGCTGAGGAGACCCAGTACTTC. As protein: CASSEGFQGAEETQYF. Full variable domain (missing parts from reference TRBV2 and TRBJ2-5): EPEVTQTPSHQVTQMGQEVILRCVPISNHLYFYWYRQILGQKVEFLVSFYNNEISEKSEIFDDQFSVERPDGSNFTLKIRSTKLEDSAMYFCASSEGFQGAEETQYFGPGTRLLVL.